This is a list of T cell receptor beta chains from one sample in a study of human T cells and chemical hapten exposure. In TCRdb, the RACE reads were re-called with MiXCR into one record per CDR3 protein. The sample lists fewer than 55,000 distinct CDR3 sequences, approximately 9.9% seen once, with around 16% in the top ten. Here the sequenced sample was whole blood, taken in connection with sensitization to the hapten diphenylcyclopropenone (DPC). Every receptor here comes from a middle-aged woman with alopecia areata. Some clones in this sample may be carry-over from other donors' samples. CDR3s include the opening cysteine and the closing phenylalanine or tryptophan. D genes are given only for firm matches. Clone size, where shown, is once, few, many, or a class for clones that have expanded.

d_call j_call v_call clone_size cdr3_aa cdr3_nt
TRBD1 TRBJ2-7 TRBV6-5 few CASSKGASFWEQYF TGTGCCAGCAGCAAGGGGGCGAGTTTTTGGGAGCAGTACTTC
TRBD1 TRBJ2-1 TRBV7-2 few CASSPLSGTDSYNEQFF TGTGCCAGCAGCCCCTTGTCCGGGACAGATTCCTACAATGAGCAGTTCTTC
TRBD2 TRBJ2-3 TRBV10-3 many CAIKPSGGTDTQYF TGTGCCATTAAGCCTAGCGGGGGGACAGATACGCAGTATTTT
TRBD1 TRBJ1-2 TRBV19 - CASSTSDRARNGYTF TGTGCCAGTAGTACCTCGGACAGGGCCAGGAATGGCTACACCTTC
- TRBJ1-2 TRBV4-1 many CASSQEKGYTF TGCGCCAGCAGCCAAGAGAAGGGCTACACCTTC
- TRBJ2-7 TRBV7-2 - CASSPNDYRAYEQYF TGTGCCAGCAGCCCGAACGACTACCGCGCCTACGAGCAGTACTTC
TRBD1 TRBJ2-7 TRBV30 many CAWRENRDRVFF TGTGCCTGGAGGGAAAACCGGGACAGGGTATTCTTC
- TRBJ2-1 TRBV7-9 few CASSLIAIRYNEQFF TGTGCCAGCAGCTTAATTGCTATACGCTACAATGAGCAGTTCTTC
TRBD2 TRBJ2-5 TRBV19 - CASSTSGLAQETQYF TGTGCCAGTAGTACCTCGGGACTAGCGCAAGAGACCCAGTACTTC
TRBD1 TRBJ1-1 TRBV29-1 - CSVGDRGLNTEAFF TGCAGCGTAGGGGACAGGGGGCTGAACACTGAAGCTTTCTTT
- TRBJ2-7 TRBV4-3 many CASSQDLAPEQYF TGCGCCAGCAGCCAAGACTTGGCTCCCGAGCAGTACTTC
TRBD1 TRBJ2-7 TRBV29-1 many CSVGTGSYEQYF TGCAGCGTCGGGACAGGAAGCTACGAGCAGTACTTC
- TRBJ1-3 TRBV7-2 - CASSFGRNSGNTIYF TGTGCCAGCAGCTTTGGAAGAAACTCTGGAAACACCATATATTTT
- TRBJ2-7 TRBV10-2 - CASSESHTERYF TGCGCCAGCAGTGAGTCTCACACCGAGCGGTACTTC
- TRBJ1-1 TRBV7-6 many CASSTGTAEAFF TGTGCCAGCAGCACCGGGACGGCCGAAGCTTTCTTT
- TRBJ2-2 TRBV12-3/TRBV12-4 - CASSLARELFF TGTGCCAGCAGTTTAGCGAGGGAGCTGTTTTTT
- TRBJ2-7 TRBV12-3/TRBV12-4 - CASSRQAVSYEQYF TGTGCCAGCAGTCGACAGGCCGTCTCCTACGAGCAGTACTTC
TRBD1 TRBJ2-1 TRBV4-1 - CASSQHPDRGLYNEQFF TGCGCCAGCAGCCAACACCCGGACAGGGGGCTCTACAATGAGCAGTTCTTC
- TRBJ2-7 TRBV15 few CATSRVRGPYEQYF TGTGCCACCAGCAGAGTACGGGGCCCCTACGAGCAGTACTTC
- TRBJ2-7 TRBV7-9 - CASSHPGQRSYEQYF TGTGCCAGCAGCCACCCCGGGCAGCGCTCCTACGAGCAGTACTTC
TRBD1 TRBJ1-5 TRBV5-1 few CASSLTGGEVQPQHF TGCGCCAGCAGCTTGACAGGGGGTGAAGTTCAGCCCCAGCATTTT
TRBD1 TRBJ2-2 TRBV6-2/TRBV6-3 few CASSALRGHLQNTGELFF TGTGCCAGCAGTGCACTTAGGGGGCACCTCCAGAACACCGGGGAGCTGTTTTTT
- TRBJ2-3 TRBV28 - CASSQRTTDTQYF TGTGCCAGCAGTCAACGGACCACAGATACGCAGTATTTT
TRBD1 TRBJ1-5 TRBV7-8 - CASSFLETGNQPQHF TGTGCCAGCAGCTTCCTTGAGACAGGGAATCAGCCCCAGCATTTT
- TRBJ2-7 TRBV7-2 - CASSRSRAYEQYF TGTGCCAGCAGCCGGTCTAGAGCCTACGAGCAGTACTTC
- TRBJ1-5 TRBV19 many CASSESGYSNQPQHF TGTGCCAGTAGTGAATCAGGGTATAGCAATCAGCCCCAGCATTTT
TRBD2 TRBJ2-1 TRBV27 few CASRRSGGSNNEQFF TGTGCCAGCCGCCGTAGCGGGGGCTCGAACAATGAGCAGTTCTTC
- TRBJ2-5 TRBV12-3/TRBV12-4 many CASSPQLRETQYF TGTGCCAGCAGTCCCCAACTACGAGAGACCCAGTACTTC
- TRBJ1-1 TRBV29-1 many CSVVRASEAFF TGCAGCGTTGTACGGGCTTCTGAAGCTTTCTTT
- TRBJ1-2 TRBV30 - CAYPGEGLRNTF TGTGCCTACCCCGGGGAGGGGTTAAGAAACACCTTC
- TRBJ1-5 TRBV19 many CASSKTGYLQPQHF TGTGCCAGTAGCAAGACAGGTTACCTACAGCCCCAGCATTTT
- TRBJ1-3 TRBV27 many CASSQLNSGNTIYF TGTGCCAGCAGTCAGCTAAACTCTGGAAACACCATATATTTT
- TRBJ2-7 TRBV7-2 - CASSSFQAHLEQYF TGTGCCAGCAGCTCCTTCCAGGCCCACTTAGAGCAGTACTTC
- TRBJ2-3 TRBV6-4 many CASSDSSRTDTQYF TGTGCCAGCAGTGACTCGTCAAGGACAGATACGCAGTATTTT
- TRBJ2-1 TRBV12-3/TRBV12-4 - CASTGGEQYNEQFF TGTGCCAGCACCGGAGGGGAACAGTACAATGAGCAGTTCTTC
TRBD1 TRBJ1-5 TRBV6-5 many CASSYSAGGQPQHF TGTGCCAGCAGTTACTCGGCAGGGGGACAGCCCCAGCATTTT
TRBD2 TRBJ2-3 TRBV9 many CASSPRTSGRTDTQYF TGTGCCAGCAGCCCTCGGACTAGCGGACGCACAGATACGCAGTATTTT
- TRBJ1-1 TRBV5-1 many CASSFQTGTEAFF TGCGCCAGCAGCTTCCAGACGGGAACTGAAGCTTTCTTT
TRBD2 TRBJ2-3 TRBV7-3 - CASSFSGAYTDTQYF TGTGCCAGCAGCTTCAGCGGGGCATACACAGATACGCAGTATTTT
- TRBJ1-1 TRBV4-1 - CASSQGPGMNTEAFF TGCGCCAGCAGCCAAGGGCCGGGTATGAACACTGAAGCTTTCTTT
- TRBJ1-1 TRBV29-1 many CSVEEGAMTEAFF TGCAGCGTTGAAGAGGGGGCGATGACTGAAGCTTTCTTT
- TRBJ2-1 TRBV6-2/TRBV6-3 many CASREPGSYNEQFF TGTGCCAGCAGGGAACCGGGCTCCTACAATGAGCAGTTCTTC
- TRBJ2-7 TRBV30 medium-sized CAWSQAYEQYF TGTGCCTGGAGTCAGGCCTACGAGCAGTACTTC
- TRBJ2-1 TRBV25-1 once CEAYREHEQFF TGTGAAGCTTACAGGGAGCATGAGCAGTTCTTC
- TRBJ1-3 TRBV5-1 - CASSLDQGPIYF TGCGCCAGCAGCTTGGACCAGGGGCCCATATATTTT
- TRBJ2-3 TRBV6-6 - CATRLEGLTDTQYF TGTGCCACAAGACTAGAAGGACTCACAGATACGCAGTATTTT
- TRBJ2-3 TRBV28 - CASSLATTDTQYF TGTGCCAGCAGTTTGGCGACCACAGATACGCAGTATTTT
TRBD1 TRBJ2-6 TRBV11-2 many CASSPRQGTGANVLTF TGTGCCAGCAGCCCCCGACAGGGGACCGGGGCCAACGTCCTGACTTTC
- TRBJ2-7 TRBV7-9 few CASSSRDSPYYEQYF TGTGCCAGCAGCTCCCGGGACTCGCCATATTACGAGCAGTACTTC
- TRBJ2-3 TRBV9 - CASPPWTEADTQYF TGTGCCAGCCCCCCGTGGACAGAGGCAGATACGCAGTATTTT